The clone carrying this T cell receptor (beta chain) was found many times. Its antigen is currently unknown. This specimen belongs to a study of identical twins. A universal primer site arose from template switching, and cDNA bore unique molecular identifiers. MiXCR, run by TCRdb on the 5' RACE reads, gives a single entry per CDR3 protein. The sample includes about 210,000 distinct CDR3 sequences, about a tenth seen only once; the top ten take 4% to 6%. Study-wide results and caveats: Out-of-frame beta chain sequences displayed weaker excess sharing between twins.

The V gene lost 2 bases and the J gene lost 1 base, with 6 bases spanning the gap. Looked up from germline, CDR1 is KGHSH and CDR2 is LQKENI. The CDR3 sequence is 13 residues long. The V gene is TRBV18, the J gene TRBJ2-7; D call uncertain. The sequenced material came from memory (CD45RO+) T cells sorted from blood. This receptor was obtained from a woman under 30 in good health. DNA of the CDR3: TGTGCCAGCTCACCAGGGTCGTCCTACGAGCAGTACTTC. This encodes CASSPGSSYEQYF.